These 6 T cell receptor beta chains share one sample of origin, sequenced in a study of blood T cell repertoires in COVID-19. Some clones are missing from TCRdb's copy, which holds only in-frame ones; the method was immunoSEQ multiplex PCR. Altogether 200,000 or so clones are present, approximately 92% being singletons, with the ten largest covering 3% to 3.5%. The specimen sequenced was PBMCs or T cells enriched from blood (not recorded which). These receptor sequences come from a woman under 30 in a cohort exposed to, infected with or recovered from COVID-19 (not recorded which).

The chain carries TRBV4-1 and TRBJ1-5; possible D gene TRBD1, 5 bases. Germline CDR1 reads MGHRA; CDR2 reads YSYEKL. The CDR3 runs to 14 residues. V gave up 2 bases and J gave up 9 bases, with 14 bases separating them. The CDR3 DNA follows: TGCGCCAGCAGCCAACGGACGGGGGGGGTGCCCCAGCATTTT. Amino acid sequence: CASSQRTGGVPQHF.

The chain combines TRBV2 with TRBJ2-1; 10 nucleotides agree with TRBD2. Germline V gene data show CDR1 as SNHLY and CDR2 as FYNNEI. The trim removed 6 bases at V and 5 bases at J, leaving 19 bases unmatched. The CDR3 runs 19 residues. The CDR3 region is CASSARRGAGGPPDNEQFF. In DNA, the CDR3 is TGTGCCAGCAGCGCCAGACGGGGAGCGGGAGGGCCCCCGGACAATGAGCAGTTCTTC.

This clone was seen once. This sample includes further DNA sequences coding for the same CDR3. This rearrangement joins TRBV7-2 to TRBJ2-1; D unclear. Germline loops: CDR1 SGHTA, CDR2 FQGNSA. Trimming removed 4 bases from V and 5 bases from J, with 9 bases in between. This CDR3 has 13 amino acids. CDR3 coding DNA: TGTGCCAGCAGCTACTCTTTAGACAATGAGCAGTTCTTC. It yields the protein CASSYSLDNEQFF.

The rearrangement joins TRBV6-5 to TRBJ2-5; the D gene is possibly TRBD1 (8 bases). This CDR3 is built from 12 residues. With 6 bases removed from V and 5 bases from J, the gap between germline ends came to 10 bases. Germline lookup yields CDR1 MNHEY and CDR2 SVGAGI. This chain's CDR3 is CASRQGGETQYF. Written as DNA, the CDR3 is TGTGCCAGCAGACAGGGGGGGGAGACCCAGTACTTC.

The CDR3 reads CASSEASGSAYEQYF. As DNA, the CDR3 is TGTGCCAGCAGTGAAGCGAGCGGGAGTGCGTACGAGCAGTACTTC. The chain links TRBV6-1 to TRBJ2-7; 8 bases fit TRBD2. Germline lookup yields CDR1 MNHNS and CDR2 SASEGT. Unmatched junction bases numbered 5, after V lost 0 bases and J lost 4 bases. The CDR3 is 15 amino acids.

This chain connects TRBV28 to TRBJ1-1; a possible D gene is TRBD1 (6 bases). CDR1 is MDHEN, CDR2 SYDVKM, per germline. CDR3 length: 17 amino acids. V shed 6 bases and J shed 4 bases, with 24 bases lying between them. CDR3 in DNA: TGTGCCAGCAGCCCCGGAACCACAGGGATTGTATCCACTGAAGCTTTCTTT. Amino acid sequence: CASSPGTTGIVSTEAFF.